This T cell receptor beta chain stems from a study of T cell repertoires in ileal Crohn's disease. The wider study: Thiopurines (around 10) or anti-TNF agents (about 19) were given postoperatively to about half. The study, taken as a whole, reports: Active smokers at surgery had more clonal expansions than non-smokers. Endoscopic recurrence occurred in every patient whose clonality exceeded 26.8%.

Germline values: CDR1 SGHNT, CDR2 YENEEA. CDR3 size: 13 residues. Trimming removed 5 bases from V and 6 bases from J, with 14 bases in between. Concerning this clone: The antigen is not known.

The assay was immunoSEQ multiplex PCR, and TCRdb's table has in-frame clones only and misses some. The sample lists fewer than 20,000 clones; 80% to 90% were seen once. Eligibility required adulthood, ileal or ileocolonic Crohn's disease and indicated ileocolonic resection. The chain combines TRBV11-3 with TRBJ2-7, with D possibly TRBD1 on 6 matching bases. Input material: ileal tissue. This TCR came from an adult with Crohn's disease. The CDR3 here is CASSRDTLGEQYF. The CDR3 DNA sequence: TGTGCCAGCAGCCGGGACACCCTAGGCGAGCAGTACTTC.